A single sample is the source of the 29 T cell receptor beta chains below, sequenced in a study of blood T cell repertoires in COVID-19 (dated by TCRdb to the early 2020s). The library was produced with the immunoSEQ multiplex PCR assay. TCRdb mirrors the immuneACCESS table, restricted to in-frame sequences. Some clones are absent from its copies; in checked studies, under half trace to an unresolved V gene, and the reason for the others is unknown. The sample yields about 40,000 clones; about 86% were counted once. The ten largest account for roughly 2.5% of the sample. Sequenced material: peripheral blood. The receptors originated from an older woman with acute or convalescent COVID-19.

The chain uses TRBV2 and TRBJ2-2; 8 positions agree with TRBD2. The trim removed 7 bases at V and 7 bases at J, leaving 14 bases unmatched. Germline V gene lookup returns CDR1 SNHLY and CDR2 FYNNEI. The CDR3 is 16 residues long. The DNA of the CDR3 is TGTGCCAGCAAGTTTGGCGGGGGGTACCAGGGCGGGGAGCTGTTTTTT. It is translated as CASKFGGGYQGGELFF.

This chain links TRBV7-6 with TRBJ2-1; 15 bases fit TRBD2. Trimming cost V 1 base and J 9 bases; bases outside gene matches: 4. There are 16 residues in the CDR3. Germline V lookup: CDR1 SGHVS, CDR2 FNYEAQ. The CDR3 nucleotides are TGTGCCAGCAGCTTAGAGGGACTAGCGGGAGGATCTGAGCAGTTCTTC. Residues: CASSLEGLAGGSEQFF.

This chain uses TRBV3-1 (or the pseudogene TRBV3-2) with TRBJ2-7; possibly TRBD1 for D (6 bases). This CDR3 spans 16 amino acids. Trimming removed 2 bases at V and 3 bases at J, with 17 bases between. Per germline, CDR1 LGHDT and CDR2 YNNKEL (reference sequence). CDR3: CASSQPNTGLGYEQYF. In DNA form, the CDR3 reads TGTGCCAGCAGCCAACCAAATACAGGGCTCGGCTACGAGCAGTACTTC.

CDR3 DNA: TGTGCCAGCAGCACTTCTAGGGTAACTAGCGGGAGCTTCGATGAGCAGTTCTTC. This codes for CASSTSRVTSGSFDEQFF. The V and J genes are TRBV3-1 (or the pseudogene TRBV3-2) and TRBJ2-1; 11 nucleotides match TRBD2. With 5 bases clipped from V and 8 bases from J, the junction kept 17 bases outside the gene matches. The length of the CDR3 is 18 residues. Germline V gene lookup returns CDR1 LGHDT and CDR2 YNNKEL (reference sequence).

This sequence joins TRBV5-5 and TRBJ2-7; 9 positions match TRBD2. V dropped 4 bases and J dropped 4; count of bases not matched to a gene: 9. The CDR3 sequence is 15 residues long. Germline loops: CDR1 SGHKS, CDR2 YYEKEE (reference sequence). Written as DNA, the CDR3 is TGTGCCAGCAGCCCCCTTGCTAGCGGGAAATACGAGCAGTACTTC. Protein sequence: CASSPLASGKYEQYF.

There are a few counts of this clone. For the CDR3, the DNA is TGTGCCAGCAGACTAATCGCCGGTGGACAGATATATGGCTACACCTTC. It specifies CASRLIAGGQIYGYTF. The rearrangement joins TRBV27 to TRBJ1-2; a weak D match, TRBD1 (6 bases). This CDR3 comprises 16 residues. Trimming removed 6 bases at V and 5 bases at J, with 22 bases between. Germline assignment: CDR1 MNHEY and CDR2 SMNVEV (reference sequence).

The chain uses TRBV9 and TRBJ1-1; D remains ambiguous. This CDR3 region has 13 residues. Germline V gene sequence: CDR1 SGDLS, CDR2 YYNGEE. The germline V and J ends were trimmed by 3 bases and 4 bases, with 10 bases remaining between them. The CDR3 spells CASSAPGSTEAFF. CDR3 bases: TGTGCCAGCAGCGCTCCCGGGTCCACTGAAGCTTTCTTT.

The rearrangement uses TRBV29-1 and TRBJ1-1, with a possible D match to TRBD1 (6 bases). The germline V gene encodes CDR1 SQVTM and CDR2 ANQGSEA. This CDR3 is 13 amino acids long. V lost 7 bases and J 0 bases, leaving 12 bases between the germline ends. Here the CDR3 DNA reads TGCAGCGGAGGGGACACCGTGAACACTGAAGCTTTCTTT. It encodes CSGGDTVNTEAFF.

V and J are TRBV6-5 and TRBJ1-2; possible D gene TRBD1, 5 bases. Trimming removed 5 bases from V and 1 base from J, with 8 bases in between. CDR3 length: 13 residues. The germline CDR1 and CDR2 sequences are MNHEY and SVGAGI. CDR3 loop: CASSQTDNYGYTF. The CDR3 nucleotides read TGTGCCAGCAGTCAGACAGATAACTATGGCTACACCTTC.

The chain is built from TRBV11-2 and TRBJ1-3; D gene uncertain. Trimming shortened V by 5 bases and J by 0 bases, and 11 bases separated the two germline ends. Per germline, CDR1 SGHAT and CDR2 FQNNGV. CDR3 length: 15 residues. In nucleotides, the CDR3 is TGTGCCAGCAGCCCCCCGGGAACCTCTGGAAACACCATATATTTT. Translated, it gives CASSPPGTSGNTIYF.

The genes are TRBV6-5 and TRBJ1-5, with D possibly TRBD1 on 6 matching bases. Trimming stripped 5 bases from V and 3 bases from J, with 11 bases between. Germline loops: CDR1 MNHEY, CDR2 SVGAGI. The CDR3 is 14 amino acids. CDR3 amino acids: CASSPRTDNQPQHF. The DNA for the CDR3 is TGTGCCAGCAGTCCGCGGACAGACAATCAGCCCCAGCATTTT.

V is TRBV19 and J is TRBJ1-5, with TRBD1 matching 11 bases. Trimming took 10 bases from V and 0 from J; bases not matched to a gene: 11. This CDR3 region has 17 residues. CDR1 is LNHDA and CDR2 is SQIVND in the germline V gene (reference sequence). Written as DNA, the CDR3 is TGTGCCACCCAGGACAGGGGGCTAGGACTTAGCAATCAGCCCCAGCATTTT. Its translation: CATQDRGLGLSNQPQHF.

V and J are TRBV24-1 and TRBJ2-3; perhaps TRBD2 as D (5 bases). The germline V gene has CDR1 KGHDR and CDR2 SFDVKD. The length of the CDR3 is 16 residues. V lost 5 bases to trimming and J lost 1 base, with 15 bases between them. The CDR3 protein is CATSGRQEEGTDTQYF. In DNA form, the CDR3 reads TGTGCCACCAGTGGAAGGCAGGAGGAGGGCACAGATACGCAGTATTTT.

The V gene is TRBV19, the J gene TRBJ2-3; 7 bases match TRBD2. Germline lookup yields CDR1 LNHDA and CDR2 SQIVND (reference sequence). The ends lost 5 bases at V and 5 bases at J; junction bases unmatched: 4. The CDR3 totals 13 residues. The CDR3 here is CASSAGAIDTQYF. Written as DNA, the CDR3 is TGTGCCAGTAGTGCGGGAGCGATAGATACGCAGTATTTT. The full variable domain, in which reference TRBV19 and TRBJ2-3 provide the parts outside the CDR3, is DGGITQSPKYLFRKEGQNVTLSCEQNLNHDAMYWYRQDPGQGLRLIYYSQIVNDFQKGDIAEGYSVSREKKESFPLTVTSAQKNPTAFYLCASSAGAIDTQYFGPGTRLTVL.

The genes are TRBV19 and TRBJ2-5; TRBD2 matches at 13 bases. J was trimmed by 7 bases and V by 6 bases; bases with no gene match: 11. Germline CDR1 and CDR2: LNHDA and SQIVND (reference sequence). The CDR3 contains 16 residues. The CDR3 reads CASSRLAGGAFGTQYF. The CDR3 DNA reads as TGTGCCAGTAGCCGACTAGCGGGGGGCGCCTTTGGGACCCAGTACTTC.

The chain combines TRBV10-3 with TRBJ2-7; perhaps TRBD1 as D (6 bases). Germline V gene lookup returns CDR1 ENHRY and CDR2 SYGVKD. The ends were cut back, 10 bases at V and 0 bases at J, with 16 bases in the middle. This CDR3 has 14 amino acids. The CDR3 here is CATLEQGSSYEQYF. The CDR3, as DNA: TGTGCCACCTTGGAGCAGGGGAGCTCCTACGAGCAGTACTTC.

The CDR3 sequence: CASTPGLAGGNSYNEQFF. The CDR3 DNA follows: TGTGCCAGCACCCCGGGACTAGCGGGGGGGAACTCCTACAATGAGCAGTTCTTC. The V call is TRBV4-2, the J call TRBJ2-1, with 16 bases lining up with TRBD2. Germline loops: CDR1 LGHNA, CDR2 YNFKEQ. There are 18 residues in the CDR3. Unmatched junction bases numbered 6, after V lost 7 bases and J lost 0 bases.

This chain connects TRBV19 to TRBJ2-2, with D possibly being TRBD2 (5 bases). The ends were cut back, 5 bases at V and 5 bases at J, with 6 bases in the middle. CDR3 length: 12 amino acids. CDR1 LNHDA and CDR2 SQIVND come from the germline V gene (reference sequence). CDR3 region: CASSWRTGELFF. CDR3 DNA: TGTGCCAGTAGTTGGAGGACCGGGGAGCTGTTTTTT.

This chain uses TRBV2 with TRBJ2-2; 8 bases map to TRBD2. CDR3 length: 16 amino acids. Germline CDR1 SNHLY, CDR2 FYNNEI. Losses at the gene ends were 5 bases for V and 0 bases for J; bases not matched to a gene: 5. In nucleotides, the CDR3 is TGTGCCAGCAGTCGGGAGGGACTTGCGAACACCGGGGAGCTGTTTTTT. It specifies CASSREGLANTGELFF. Looking up the rest from reference TRBV2 and TRBJ2-2 gives the full variable domain: EPEVTQTPSHQVTQMGQEVILRCVPISNHLYFYWYRQILGQKVEFLVSFYNNEISEKSEIFDDQFSVERPDGSNFTLKIRSTKLEDSAMYFCASSREGLANTGELFFGEGSRLTVL.

The count of this clone is one. The genes are TRBV7-8 and TRBJ1-2; 12 bases agree with TRBD1. V was pared by 1 base and J by 8 bases, with 5 bases of the junction left unmatched. The CDR3 extends over 15 amino acids. Per the germline V gene, CDR1 is SGHVS and CDR2 is FQNEAQ. Here the CDR3 DNA reads TGTGCCAGCAGCTTAGGGGGACAGGGGGCGGGAGGCTACACCTTC. Amino acids: CASSLGGQGAGGYTF.

This chain uses TRBV27 with TRBJ1-1; tentatively, D is TRBD1 (6 bases). The CDR3 is 14 amino acids. V was cut by 6 bases and J by 4 bases, with 15 bases left in between. Per germline, CDR1 MNHEY and CDR2 SMNVEV (reference sequence). The CDR3 spells CASSPGTRGTEAFF. Written as DNA, the CDR3 is TGTGCCAGCAGCCCCGGGACCAGGGGCACTGAAGCTTTCTTT.

The chain joins TRBV27 to TRBJ1-1; 11 positions match TRBD1. V lost 5 bases and J lost 1; bases outside the gene matches: 6. This CDR3 is built from 16 residues. Germline values: CDR1 MNHEY, CDR2 SMNVEV (reference sequence). CDR3 region: CASSPWTGGKNTEAFF. The CDR3 DNA reads TGTGCCAGCAGTCCGTGGACAGGGGGCAAGAACACTGAAGCTTTCTTT.

The chain joins TRBV5-5 to TRBJ1-4, with TRBD1 as a possible D gene (6 bases). The V gene lost 4 bases and the J gene lost 8 bases, with 15 bases spanning the gap. Germline-derived CDR1 and CDR2 are SGHKS and YYEKEE (reference sequence). The CDR3 length is 14 residues. The CDR3 sequence: CASSPVGGQEKLFF. The CDR3 bases are TGTGCCAGCAGCCCGGTGGGGGGGCAGGAAAAACTGTTTTTT.

The CDR3 bases are TGTGCCAGCAGCCAAGCCCTGGTAGCTAACTATGGCTACACCTTC. Residues: CASSQALVANYGYTF. The rearrangement uses TRBV3-1 (or the pseudogene TRBV3-2) and TRBJ1-2; D gene uncertain. Trimming took off 1 base at V and 0 bases at J, with 9 bases between the two ends. The germline CDR1 and CDR2 sequences are LGHDT and YNNKEL (reference sequence). The CDR3 is 15 amino acids.

This clone was counted a single time. The V call is TRBV27, the J call TRBJ1-2, with D perhaps TRBD1 (5 bases). V was pared by 2 bases and J by 0 bases, with 10 bases between. CDR1 MNHEY and CDR2 SMNVEV come from the germline V gene (reference sequence). The CDR3 covers 15 residues. DNA for the CDR3: TGTGCCAGCAGTTTACGCAGGGCAGCTAACTATGGCTACACCTTC. The encoded protein is CASSLRRAANYGYTF.

The chain combines TRBV29-1 with TRBJ2-1; D is undetermined. Per the germline V gene, CDR1 is SQVTM and CDR2 is ANQGSEA. CDR3 length equals 12 residues. The V end lost 3 bases, the J end lost 7 bases, and 10 bases lay between the germline ends. In DNA, the CDR3 is TGCAGCGTTGACGCAAACGGGAATGAGCAGTTCTTC. It specifies CSVDANGNEQFF.

This sequence joins TRBV10-3 and TRBJ2-7, with 9 bases identical to TRBD1. Germline V gene data show CDR1 as ENHRY and CDR2 as SYGVKD. V dropped 1 base and J dropped 5; count of bases not matched to a gene: 3. CDR3 length: 14 residues. The CDR3 DNA sequence: TGTGCCATCAGTGAGTTCGGGACAGGGAACGAGCAGTACTTC. Translating gives CAISEFGTGNEQYF.

The chain recombines TRBV9 with TRBJ1-2; 12 nucleotides line up with TRBD1. The junction had 12 bases not matched to a gene; V was cut back by 3 bases and J by 3 bases. Germline CDR1 and CDR2: SGDLS and YYNGEE. CDR3 size: 18 residues. This chain's CDR3 is CASSGTPGQGALHYGYTF. DNA for the CDR3: TGTGCCAGCAGCGGAACACCGGGACAGGGGGCCCTCCACTATGGCTACACCTTC. Supplemented by reference TRBV9 and TRBJ1-2, the full variable domain reads DSGVTQTPKHLITATGQRVTLRCSPRSGDLSVYWYQQSLDQGLQFLIQYYNGEERAKGNILERFSAQQFPDLHSELNLSSLELGDSALYFCASSGTPGQGALHYGYTFGSGTRLTVV.

The chain's CDR3 is CASSVRTSGRGSTDTQYF. The CDR3 DNA is TGTGCCAGCAGCGTTAGGACTAGCGGGAGGGGGAGCACAGATACGCAGTATTTT. The chain has TRBV5-4 and TRBJ2-3; 15 bases are a match to TRBD2. This CDR3 region has 18 residues. V lost 4 bases and J lost 0; bases outside the gene matches: 6. Germline CDR1 reads SGHNT; CDR2 reads YYREEE (reference sequence).